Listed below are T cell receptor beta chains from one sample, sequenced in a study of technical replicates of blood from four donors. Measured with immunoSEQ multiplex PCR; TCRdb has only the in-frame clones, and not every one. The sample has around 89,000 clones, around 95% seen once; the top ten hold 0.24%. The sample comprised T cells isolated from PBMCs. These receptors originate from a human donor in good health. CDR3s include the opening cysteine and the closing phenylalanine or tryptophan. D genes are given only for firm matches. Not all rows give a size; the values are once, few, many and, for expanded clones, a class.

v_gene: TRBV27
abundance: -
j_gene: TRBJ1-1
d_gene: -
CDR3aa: CASSFTGGATEAFF
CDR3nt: TGTGCCAGCAGTTTTACGGGGGGGGCGACTGAAGCTTTCTTT

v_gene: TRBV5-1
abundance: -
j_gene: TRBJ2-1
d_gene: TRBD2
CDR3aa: CASRASGSFEQFF
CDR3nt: TGCGCCAGCAGGGCTAGCGGGAGCTTTGAGCAGTTCTTC

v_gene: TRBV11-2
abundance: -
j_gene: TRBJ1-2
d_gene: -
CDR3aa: CASSLQTVNYGYTF
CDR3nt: TGTGCCAGCAGCTTACAGACAGTGAACTATGGCTACACCTTC

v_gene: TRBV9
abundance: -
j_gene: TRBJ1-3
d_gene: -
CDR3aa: CASSEHLSSGNTIYF
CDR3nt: TGTGCCAGCAGCGAACACCTCAGCTCTGGAAACACCATATATTTT

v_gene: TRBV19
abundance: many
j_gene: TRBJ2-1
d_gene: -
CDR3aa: CASTTHSLLAGYNEQFF
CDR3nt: TGTGCCAGTACAACCCATTCCCTACTAGCAGGATACAATGAGCAGTTCTTC

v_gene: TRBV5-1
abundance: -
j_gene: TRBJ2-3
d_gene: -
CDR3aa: CASSLEGLGAIGQYF
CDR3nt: TGCGCCAGCAGCTTGGAAGGTTTGGGGGCTATTGGGCAGTATTTT

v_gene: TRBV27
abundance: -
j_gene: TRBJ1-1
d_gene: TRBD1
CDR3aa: CASNRARDSSNTEAFF
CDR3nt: TGTGCCAGCAACCGGGCTCGGGACAGTAGTAACACTGAAGCTTTCTTT

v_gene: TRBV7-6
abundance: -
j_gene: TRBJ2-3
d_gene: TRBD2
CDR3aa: CASSRIAGGVTDTQYF
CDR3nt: TGTGCCAGCAGCCGGATAGCGGGAGGGGTCACAGATACGCAGTATTTT

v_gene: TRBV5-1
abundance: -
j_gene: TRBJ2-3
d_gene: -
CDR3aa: CASSSGVLFDTQYF
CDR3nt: TGCGCCAGCAGCTCGGGGGTGCTGTTTGATACGCAGTATTTT

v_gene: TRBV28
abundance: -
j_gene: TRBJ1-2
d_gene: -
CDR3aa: CASSTNAGFLGYTF
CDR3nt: TGTGCCAGCAGTACTAACGCCGGGTTTCTTGGCTACACCTTC

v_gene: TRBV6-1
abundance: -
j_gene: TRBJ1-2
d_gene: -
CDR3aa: CASKSDGHYGYTF
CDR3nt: TGTGCCAGCAAGAGCGACGGCCACTATGGCTACACCTTC

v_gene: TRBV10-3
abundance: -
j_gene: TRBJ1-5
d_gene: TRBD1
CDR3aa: CAISEQGNSNQPQHF
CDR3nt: TGTGCCATCAGTGAACAGGGGAATAGCAATCAGCCCCAGCATTTT

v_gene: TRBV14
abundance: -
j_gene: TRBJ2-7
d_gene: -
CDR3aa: CASSQATHSLTYEQYF
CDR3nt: TGTGCCAGCAGCCAAGCTACTCATTCCCTCACCTACGAGCAGTACTTC

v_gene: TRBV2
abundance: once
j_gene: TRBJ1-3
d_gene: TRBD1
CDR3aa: CASSSETGGGNTIYF
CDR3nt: TGTGCCAGCAGTTCCGAAACAGGGGGAGGAAACACCATATATTTT

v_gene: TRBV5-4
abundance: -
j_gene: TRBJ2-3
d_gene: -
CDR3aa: CASSYSGGHTDTQYF
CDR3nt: TGTGCCAGCAGCTACTCCGGGGGGCACACAGATACGCAGTATTTT

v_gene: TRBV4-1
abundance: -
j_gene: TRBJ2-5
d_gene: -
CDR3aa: CASNPGRYDQETQYF
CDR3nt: TGCGCCAGCAACCCAGGGCGGTATGACCAAGAGACCCAGTACTTC

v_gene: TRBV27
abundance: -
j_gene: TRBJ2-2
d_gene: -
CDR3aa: CASSLLGPGELFF
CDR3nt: TGTGCCAGCAGTTTATTGGGCCCCGGGGAGCTGTTTTTT

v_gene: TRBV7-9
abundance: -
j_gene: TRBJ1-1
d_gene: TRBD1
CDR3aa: CASSSITGGTEAFF
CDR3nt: TGTGCCAGCAGCTCAATTACAGGGGGCACTGAAGCTTTCTTT

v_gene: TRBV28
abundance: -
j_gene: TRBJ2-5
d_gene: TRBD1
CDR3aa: CASSYGTGGAETQYF
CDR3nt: TGTGCCAGCAGCTACGGAACAGGGGGCGCGGAGACCCAGTACTTC

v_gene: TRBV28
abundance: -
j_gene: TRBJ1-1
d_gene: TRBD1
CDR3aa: CASSLGGQVEAFF
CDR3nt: TGTGCCAGCAGTTTAGGAGGACAGGTTGAAGCTTTCTTT

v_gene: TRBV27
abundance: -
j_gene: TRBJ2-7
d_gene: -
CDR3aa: CATTPGLEYYEQYF
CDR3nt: TGTGCCACCACCCCCGGACTGGAATATTACGAGCAGTACTTC

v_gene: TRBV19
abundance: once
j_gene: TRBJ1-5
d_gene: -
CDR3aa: CASSMGQGSNQPQHF
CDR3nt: TGTGCCAGTAGTATGGGGCAGGGGAGCAATCAGCCCCAGCATTTT

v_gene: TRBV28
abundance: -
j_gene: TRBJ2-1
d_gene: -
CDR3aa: CASSLELRTEQFF
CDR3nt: TGTGCCAGCAGTTTAGAACTCCGAACCGAGCAGTTCTTC

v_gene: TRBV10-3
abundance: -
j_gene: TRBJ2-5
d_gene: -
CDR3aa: CAISGGNMKTQYF
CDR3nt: TGTGCCATCAGTGGCGGCAATATGAAGACCCAGTACTTC

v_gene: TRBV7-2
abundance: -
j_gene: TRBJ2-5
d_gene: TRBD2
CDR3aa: CASSPGLAGGGETQYF
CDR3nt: TGTGCCAGCAGCCCGGGACTAGCGGGAGGGGGGGAGACCCAGTACTTC

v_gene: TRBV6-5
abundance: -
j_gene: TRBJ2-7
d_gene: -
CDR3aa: CASSVGMGGEQYF
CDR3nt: TGTGCCAGCTCGGTGGGGATGGGGGGCGAGCAGTACTTC

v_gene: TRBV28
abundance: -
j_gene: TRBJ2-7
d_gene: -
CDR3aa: CASSSPIVGANEQYF
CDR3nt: TGTGCCAGCAGTTCTCCTATAGTGGGGGCGAACGAGCAGTACTTC

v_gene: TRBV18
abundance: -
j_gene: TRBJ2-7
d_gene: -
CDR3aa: CASSSGENYYEQYF
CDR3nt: TGTGCCAGCTCATCCGGGGAGAACTACTACGAGCAGTACTTC

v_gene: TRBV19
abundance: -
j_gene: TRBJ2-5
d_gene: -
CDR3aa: CASSRTDWYQETQYF
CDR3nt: TGTGCCAGTAGTAGGACAGATTGGTACCAAGAGACCCAGTACTTC

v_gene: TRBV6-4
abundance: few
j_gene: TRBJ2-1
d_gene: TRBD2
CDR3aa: CASSDKVDSGSDEQFF
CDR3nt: TGTGCCAGCAGCGACAAAGTCGATAGCGGGAGCGATGAGCAGTTCTTC

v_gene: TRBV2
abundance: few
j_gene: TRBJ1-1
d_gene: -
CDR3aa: CASSVSGDNTEAFF
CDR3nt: TGTGCCAGCAGTGTTTCAGGGGATAACACTGAAGCTTTCTTT

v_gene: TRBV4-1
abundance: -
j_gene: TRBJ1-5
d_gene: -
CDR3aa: CASSQDMAGRQPQHF
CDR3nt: TGCGCCAGCAGCCAAGATATGGCCGGGAGGCAGCCCCAGCATTTT

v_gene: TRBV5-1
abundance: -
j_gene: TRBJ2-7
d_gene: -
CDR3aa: CASSPDSETYEQYF
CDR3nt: TGCGCCAGCAGCCCGGATAGCGAAACCTACGAGCAGTACTTC